The next 13 T cell receptor beta chains were all read from a single sample in a study of T cell repertoires in cytomegalovirus infection. TCRdb recomputed calls from the reads with MiXCR, one row per CDR3 protein. This sample has about 490,000 distinct CDR3 sequences, with more than 15% found just once. The sequenced sample was CD8+ T cells from PBMCs. The receptor set was obtained from a human donor in good health (CMV status not recorded). Some clones in this sample may be carry-over from other donors' samples.

This clonotype has ten or more counts. This chain links TRBV5-6 with TRBJ1-6; tentative D call: TRBD1 (5 bases). V was cut by 1 base and J by 10 bases, with 15 bases left in between. There are 15 residues in the CDR3. CDR1 is SGHDT, CDR2 YYEEEE, per germline. The CDR3 DNA reads as TGTGCCAGCAGCTTGAAGGGGCCGGGGCGGTCACCCCTCCACTTT. Protein sequence: CASSLKGPGRSPLHF.

As for this clonotype: A junction end diverges from the germline sequence, so it may reflect a read error. The chain joins TRBV5-6 to TRBJ2-7; D call uncertain. CDR3 size: 15 residues. Germline CDR1 SGHDT, CDR2 YYEEEE. Here the CDR3 DNA reads TGTGCCAGCACCTTGTTGGGCATCTCAGCCGACGAGCAGTACTTC. This sequence encodes CASTLLGISADEQYF.

This clonotype was recorded at least ten times. The chain recombines TRBV5-6 with TRBJ1-3; D is uncertain. The germline V gene has CDR1 SGHDT and CDR2 YYEEEE. CDR3 size: 14 residues. The V gene lost 7 bases and the J gene lost 0 bases, with 11 bases spanning the gap. For the CDR3, the DNA is TGTGCCAGCCTGGGCTATCGCTCTGGAAACACCATATATTTT. This gives the protein CASLGYRSGNTIYF.

The V gene is TRBV5-6, the J gene TRBJ2-7; TRBD1 agrees at 11 bases. V gave up 7 bases and J gave up 5 bases; unmatched junction bases: 8. Germline V gives CDR1 SGHDT, CDR2 YYEEEE. The CDR3 is 14 residues long. This CDR3 is CASATGTGGNEQYF. CDR3 bases: TGTGCCAGCGCTACCGGGACAGGGGGAAACGAGCAGTACTTC.

This clonotype was counted at least ten times. This chain joins TRBV12-3 or TRBV12-4 and TRBJ1-5; D remains unclear. The CDR3 totals 16 residues. V dropped 3 bases and J dropped 8 bases, with 20 bases sitting between them. CDR3 nucleotides: TGTGCCAGCAGTTTTGGCCCGACCGTGACGGGAGAGCCCCAGCATTTT. Its translation is CASSFGPTVTGEPQHF.

This clonotype was counted a single time. V and J are TRBV7-9 and TRBJ1-2, with D unresolved. This CDR3 is 15 amino acids long. Germline V gene sequence: CDR1 SEHNR, CDR2 FQNEAQ (reference sequence). The V and J ends lost 1 base and 0 bases respectively, with 9 bases between them. This CDR3 is CASSLGDLSNYGYTF. The CDR3 DNA follows: TGTGCCAGCAGCTTAGGCGACCTCTCTAACTATGGCTACACCTTC.

This clonotype was seen many times. This sequence joins TRBV6-6 and TRBJ2-1, with TRBD2 identical over 13 bases. V trimming: 5 bases; J trimming: 6 bases; junction bases outside the gene matches: 4. This CDR3 region has 15 residues. CDR1 and CDR2 from the germline V gene are MNHNY and SVGAGI (reference sequence). In DNA, the CDR3 is TGTGCCAGCAGTGACGGGACTAGCGGGATCAATGAGCAGTTCTTC. It translates to CASSDGTSGINEQFF.

This clonotype came up many times. The J gene is TRBJ1-5, the V gene TRBV27, with 7 bases matching TRBD1. Germline trimming cut 6 bases from V and 4 bases from J; bases unmatched to any gene: 6. The CDR3 totals 14 residues. Germline V gene sequence: CDR1 MNHEY, CDR2 SMNVEV (reference sequence). The CDR3 region is CASRKQGLNQPQHF. DNA of the CDR3: TGTGCCAGCAGGAAACAGGGGTTAAATCAGCCCCAGCATTTT.

About this clonotype: This may be a read error: a much more frequent sequence differs by one nucleotide. The conserved phenylalanine or tryptophan is not found at the CDR3 terminus, so this likely reflects a read error. This sequence joins TRBV19 and TRBJ2-7; the D call may be TRBD1 or TRBD2 (5 bases each). The length of the CDR3 is 14 residues. The V gene lost 3 bases and the J gene lost 2 bases, with 11 bases spanning the gap. The germline V gene has CDR1 LNHDA and CDR2 SQIVND (reference sequence). This chain's CDR3 is CASSIRDRPYEQYL. The CDR3 nucleotides read TGTGCCAGTAGTATCCGGGACCGGCCCTACGAGCAGTACTTA.

In its sample, this clonotype was seen many times. V and J are TRBV12-3 or TRBV12-4 and TRBJ2-1, with 9 nucleotides matching TRBD2. The length of the CDR3 is 15 residues. The junction had 8 bases not matched to a gene; V was cut back by 6 bases and J by 5 bases. The CDR3 spells CASSYSGSSNNEQFF. CDR3 nucleotides: TGTGCCAGCAGCTATAGCGGGAGTTCGAACAATGAGCAGTTCTTC.

The V gene is TRBV6-1, the J gene TRBJ2-7, with D hard to call. CDR3 length: 15 residues. The germline V gene has CDR1 MNHNS and CDR2 SASEGT. V lost 6 bases to trimming and J lost 7 bases, with 22 bases between them. For the CDR3, the DNA is TGTGCCAGCAGACACATAGGGATGGGGAATCAGGAGCAGTACTTC. Protein product: CASRHIGMGNQEQYF.

This clonotype was seen many times. This rearrangement joins TRBV6-2 or TRBV6-3 to TRBJ2-3; D is uncertain. The CDR3 totals 12 residues. The germline CDR1 and CDR2 sequences are MNHEY and SVGEGT. The germline V and J ends were trimmed by 7 bases and 7 bases, with 12 bases remaining between them. CDR3 in amino acids: CASTGEKNTQYF. Here the CDR3 DNA reads TGTGCCAGCACCGGAGAAAAAAATACGCAGTATTTT.

The CDR3 loop is CASSSGQGFGGYTF. The CDR3 nucleotides read TGTGCCAGCAGCTCGGGACAGGGGTTTGGTGGCTACACCTTC. V gene TRBV7-9 combines with J gene TRBJ1-2; 10 bases align to TRBD1. The trim removed 4 bases at V and 7 bases at J, leaving 6 bases unmatched. CDR1 is SEHNR and CDR2 is FQNEAQ in the germline V gene (reference sequence). The CDR3 length is 14 residues.